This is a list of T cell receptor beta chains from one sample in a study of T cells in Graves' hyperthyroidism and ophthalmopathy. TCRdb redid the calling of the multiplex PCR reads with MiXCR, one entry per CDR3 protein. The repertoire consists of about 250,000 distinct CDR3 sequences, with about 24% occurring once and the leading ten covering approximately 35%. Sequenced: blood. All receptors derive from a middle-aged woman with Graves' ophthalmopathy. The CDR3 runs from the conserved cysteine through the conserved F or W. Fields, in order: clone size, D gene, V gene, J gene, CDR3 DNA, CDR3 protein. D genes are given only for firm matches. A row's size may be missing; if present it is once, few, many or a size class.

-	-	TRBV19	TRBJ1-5	TGTGCCAGTAGTATCGGAGGGGGACAGCCCCAGCATTTT	CASSIGGGQPQHF
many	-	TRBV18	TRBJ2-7	TGTGCCAGCTCACCAACGGGTCCCCACGAGCAGTACTTC	CASSPTGPHEQYF
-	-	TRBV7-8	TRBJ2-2	TGTGCCAGCAGCATAGACTCGTGGGCCGGGGAGCTGTTTTTT	CASSIDSWAGELFF
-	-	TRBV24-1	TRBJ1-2	TGTGCCACCAGTGACCCTAGAGGGTACTATGGCTACACCTTC	CATSDPRGYYGYTF
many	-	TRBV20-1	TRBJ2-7	TGCAGTGCTAGAGGCCTACTAGTCTCCTACGAGCAGTACTTC	CSARGLLVSYEQYF
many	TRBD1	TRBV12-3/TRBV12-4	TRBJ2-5	TGTGCCAGCAGGGGGACAGGGAAAGAAGGAGAGACCCAGTACTTC	CASRGTGKEGETQYF
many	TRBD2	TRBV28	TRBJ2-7	TGTGCCAGCACCTCTCGGGGCGGGGGACTAACCATCTACGAGCAGTACTTC	CASTSRGGGLTIYEQYF
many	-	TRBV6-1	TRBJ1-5	TGTGCCAGCAGACGACAGGATAGCAATCAGCCCCAGCATTTT	CASRRQDSNQPQHF
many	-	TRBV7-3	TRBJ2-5	TGTGCCAGCAGTCGACAGAAAGAGACCCAGTACTTC	CASSRQKETQYF
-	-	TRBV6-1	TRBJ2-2	TGTGCCAGCAGACCGGGGACCACCGGGGAGCTGTCTTTT	CASRPGTTGELSF
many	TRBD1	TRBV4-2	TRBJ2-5	TGTGCCAGCAGCCAGGCGGACAGGGGGCTAGAGACCCAGTACTTC	CASSQADRGLETQYF
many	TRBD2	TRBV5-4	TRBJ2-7	TGTGCCAGCAGCTTGGCAGCGGGAGCGATCTACGAGCAGTACTTC	CASSLAAGAIYEQYF
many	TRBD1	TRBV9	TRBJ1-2	TGTGCCAGCAGCGTAACAGGGGACTATGGCTACACCTTC	CASSVTGDYGYTF
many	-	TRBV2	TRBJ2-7	TGTGCCAGCAGTGAAGAGGGTGGTAGCTCCTACGAGCAGTACTTC	CASSEEGGSSYEQYF
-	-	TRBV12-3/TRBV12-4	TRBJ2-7	TGTGCCAGCAGTCCGCTGGCCAGGGAATTCAACGAGCAGTCCTTC	CASSPLAREFNEQSF
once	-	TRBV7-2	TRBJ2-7	TGTGCCAGCAGTTTATTGGGGGTCGTGGAGGACGAGCAGTACTTC	CASSLLGVVEDEQYF
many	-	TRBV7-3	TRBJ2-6	TGTGCCAGCAGCTTAATGGGTTCCGGGGCCAACGTCCTGACTTTC	CASSLMGSGANVLTF
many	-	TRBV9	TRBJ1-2	TGTGCCAGCAGCGCGGACGGCTATGGCTACACCTTC	CASSADGYGYTF
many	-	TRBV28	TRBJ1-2	TGTGCCAGCTCTGAACCTCACAACTATGGCTACACCTTC	CASSEPHNYGYTF
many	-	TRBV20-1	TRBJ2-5	TGCAGTGCTAGAGAAGGCAGAGTAACTGAGACCCAGTACTTC	CSAREGRVTETQYF
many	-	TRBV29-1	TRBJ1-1	TGCAGCGGCCGTTATGGGATTGAAGCTTTCTTT	CSGRYGIEAFF
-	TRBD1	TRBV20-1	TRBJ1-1	TGCAGTGCTAGAAGGGGACAGGGAGGAAGGACTGAAGCTTTCTTT	CSARRGQGGRTEAFF
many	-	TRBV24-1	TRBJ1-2	TGTGCCACCAGTGATTTGCAACAGGAATTGCACTATGGCTACACCTTC	CATSDLQQELHYGYTF
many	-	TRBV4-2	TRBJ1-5	TGTGCCAGCAGCCAAGTTTGGGTAGGGGCTGGGGGCAATCAGCCCCAGCATTTT	CASSQVWVGAGGNQPQHF
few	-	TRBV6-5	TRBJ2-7	TGTGCCAGCAGTTACAGGCCCCCCGAGCAGTACTTC	CASSYRPPEQYF
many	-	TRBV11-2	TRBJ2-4	TGTGCCAGCAGCTTAGTAGGGATGTCCAAAAACATTCAGTACTTC	CASSLVGMSKNIQYF
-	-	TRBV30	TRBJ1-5	TGTGCCTGGAGTATTGGACAGTCCTATAGCAATCAGCCCCAGCATTTT	CAWSIGQSYSNQPQHF
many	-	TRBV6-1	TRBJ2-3	TGTGCCAGCAGTGAAGCGAGGGGACCCACAGATACGCAGTATTTT	CASSEARGPTDTQYF
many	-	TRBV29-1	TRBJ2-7	TGCAGCGTTGAAGAGACGGGTTTTAGAGACGAGCAGTACTTC	CSVEETGFRDEQYF
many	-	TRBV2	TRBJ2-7	TGTGCCAGCAGCCGGGCCTTAAGGAACGAGCAGTACTTC	CASSRALRNEQYF
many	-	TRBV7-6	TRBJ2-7	TGTGCCAGCGGAGCAGGGACGACTTCTCCCGAGCAGTACTTC	CASGAGTTSPEQYF
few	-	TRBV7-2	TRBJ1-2	TGTGCCAGCAGCCAACTCACAGAGACCTATGGCTACACCTTC	CASSQLTETYGYTF
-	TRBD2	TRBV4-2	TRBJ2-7	TGTGCCAGCAACCAATCTATAGCGGGAGCCTCCTACGAGCAGTACTTC	CASNQSIAGASYEQYF
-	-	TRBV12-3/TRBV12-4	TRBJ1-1	TGTGCCAGCAGTTTAGTTCTCGGGGATCAGGGTTTCTTT	CASSLVLGDQGFF
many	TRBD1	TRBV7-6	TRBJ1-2	TGTACCAGCAGCCCACCCCGGGACAGGGGATTTAGCTACACCTTC	CTSSPPRDRGFSYTF
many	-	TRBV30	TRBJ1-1	TGTGCCTGGAGTGTTAGTCCTTTGAACACTGAAGCTTTCTTT	CAWSVSPLNTEAFF
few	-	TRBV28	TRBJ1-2	TGTGCCAGCAGTAACCAGGGTAGGGTGGAAGGCTACATCTTC	CASSNQGRVEGYIF
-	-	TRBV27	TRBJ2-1	TGTGCCAGCAGTCCTTTAGCGGATAGCTCCTACAATGAGCAGTTCTTC	CASSPLADSSYNEQFF
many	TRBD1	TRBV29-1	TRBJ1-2	TGCAGCGTTACGACAGGGACGGACTATGGCTACACCTTC	CSVTTGTDYGYTF